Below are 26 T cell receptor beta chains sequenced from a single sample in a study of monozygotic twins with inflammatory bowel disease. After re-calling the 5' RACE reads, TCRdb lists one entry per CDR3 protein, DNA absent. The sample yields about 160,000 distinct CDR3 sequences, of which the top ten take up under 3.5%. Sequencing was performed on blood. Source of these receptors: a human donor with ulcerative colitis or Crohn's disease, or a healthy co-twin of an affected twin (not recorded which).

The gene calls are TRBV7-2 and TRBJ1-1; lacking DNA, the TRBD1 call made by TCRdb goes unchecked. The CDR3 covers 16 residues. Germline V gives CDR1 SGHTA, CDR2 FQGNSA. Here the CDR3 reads CASSLRVGAVGTEAFF.

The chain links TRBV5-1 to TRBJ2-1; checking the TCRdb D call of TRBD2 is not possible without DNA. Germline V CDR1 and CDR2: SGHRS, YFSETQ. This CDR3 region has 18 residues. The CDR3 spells CASSLTSGRALGYNEQFF.

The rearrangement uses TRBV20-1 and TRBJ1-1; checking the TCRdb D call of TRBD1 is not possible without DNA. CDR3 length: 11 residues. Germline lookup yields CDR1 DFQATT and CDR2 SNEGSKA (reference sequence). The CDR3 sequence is CSARDDREAFF.

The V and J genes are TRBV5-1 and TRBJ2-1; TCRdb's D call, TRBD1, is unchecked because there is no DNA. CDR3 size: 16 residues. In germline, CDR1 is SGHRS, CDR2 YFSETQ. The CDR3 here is CASSLGDFRSYNEQFF.

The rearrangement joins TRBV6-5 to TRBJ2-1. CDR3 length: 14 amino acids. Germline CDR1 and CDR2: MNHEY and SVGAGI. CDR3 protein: CASSLTYSDNEQFF.

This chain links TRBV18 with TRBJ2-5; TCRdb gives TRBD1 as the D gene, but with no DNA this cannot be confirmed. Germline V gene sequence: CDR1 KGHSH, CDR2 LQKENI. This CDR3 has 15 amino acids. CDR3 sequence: CASSEAGTPISSQYF.

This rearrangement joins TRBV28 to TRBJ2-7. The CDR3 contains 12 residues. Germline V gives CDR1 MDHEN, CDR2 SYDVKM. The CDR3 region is CASSLARNEQYF.

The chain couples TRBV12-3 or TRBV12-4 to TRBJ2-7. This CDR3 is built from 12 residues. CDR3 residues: CASSPTGYEQYF.

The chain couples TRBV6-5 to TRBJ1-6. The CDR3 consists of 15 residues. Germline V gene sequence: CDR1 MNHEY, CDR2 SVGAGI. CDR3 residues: CASSYSASDNSPLHF.

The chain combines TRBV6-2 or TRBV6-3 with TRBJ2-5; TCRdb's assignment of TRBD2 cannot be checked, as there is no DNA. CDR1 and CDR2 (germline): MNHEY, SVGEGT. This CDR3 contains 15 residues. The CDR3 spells CASSHGGPSQETQYF.

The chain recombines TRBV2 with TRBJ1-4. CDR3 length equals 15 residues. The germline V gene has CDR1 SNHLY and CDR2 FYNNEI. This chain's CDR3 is CASSLATATNEKLFF.

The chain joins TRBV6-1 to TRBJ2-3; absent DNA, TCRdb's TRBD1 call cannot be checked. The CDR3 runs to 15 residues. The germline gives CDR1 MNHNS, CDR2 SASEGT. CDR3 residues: CASSRGGVGTDTQYF.

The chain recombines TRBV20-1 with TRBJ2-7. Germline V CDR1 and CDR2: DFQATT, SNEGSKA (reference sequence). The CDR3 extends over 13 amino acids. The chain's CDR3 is CSARGRLLREQYF.

CDR3 sequence reads: CATSRPTNEQFF. This chain links TRBV24-1 with TRBJ2-1. This CDR3 is 12 amino acids long. CDR1 is KGHDR and CDR2 is SFDVKD in the germline V gene.

CDR3 protein: CASSQDGGVRQPQHF. This chain joins TRBV3-1 and TRBJ1-5; TCRdb calls TRBD1, which cannot be checked without DNA. CDR1 and CDR2 (germline): LGHDT, YNNKEL (reference sequence). This CDR3 is built from 15 residues.

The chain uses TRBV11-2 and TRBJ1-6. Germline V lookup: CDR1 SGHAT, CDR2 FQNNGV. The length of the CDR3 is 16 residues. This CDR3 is CASSLGGGSYNSPLHF.

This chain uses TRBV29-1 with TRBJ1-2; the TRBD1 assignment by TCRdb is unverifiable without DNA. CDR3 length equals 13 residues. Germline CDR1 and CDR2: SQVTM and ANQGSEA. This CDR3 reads CSVFRGSNYGYTF.

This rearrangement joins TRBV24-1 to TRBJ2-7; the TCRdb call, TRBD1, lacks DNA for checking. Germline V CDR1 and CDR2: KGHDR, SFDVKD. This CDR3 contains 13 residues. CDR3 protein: CATSRDSFYEQYF.

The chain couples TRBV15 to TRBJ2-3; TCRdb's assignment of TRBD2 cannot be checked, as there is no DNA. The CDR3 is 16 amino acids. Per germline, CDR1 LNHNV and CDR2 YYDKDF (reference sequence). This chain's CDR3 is CATSRGQSSRTDTQYF.

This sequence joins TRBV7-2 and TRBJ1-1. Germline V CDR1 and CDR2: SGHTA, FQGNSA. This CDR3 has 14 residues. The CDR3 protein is CASSFELGNTEAFF. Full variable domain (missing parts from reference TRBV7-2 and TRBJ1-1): GAGVSQSPSNKVTEKGKDVELRCDPISGHTALYWYRQSLGQGLEFLIYFQGNSAPDKSGLPSDRFSAERTGGSVSTLTIQRTQQEDSAVYLCASSFELGNTEAFFGQGTRLTVV.

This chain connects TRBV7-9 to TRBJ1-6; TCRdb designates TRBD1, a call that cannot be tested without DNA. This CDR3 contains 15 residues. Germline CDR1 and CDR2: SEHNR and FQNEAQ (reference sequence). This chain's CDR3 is CASSWDRVYNSPLHF.

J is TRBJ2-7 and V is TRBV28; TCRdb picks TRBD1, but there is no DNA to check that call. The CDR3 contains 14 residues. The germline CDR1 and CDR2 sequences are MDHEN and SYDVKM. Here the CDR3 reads CASSLYRGPTEQYF.

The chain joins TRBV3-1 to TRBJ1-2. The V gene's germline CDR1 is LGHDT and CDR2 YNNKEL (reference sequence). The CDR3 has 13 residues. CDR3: CASSQDHRYGYTF. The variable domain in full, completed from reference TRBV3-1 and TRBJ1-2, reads DTAVSQTPKYLVTQMGNDKSIKCEQNLGHDTMYWYKQDSKKFLKIMFSYNNKELIINETVPNRFSPKSPDKAHLNLHINSLELGDSAVYFCASSQDHRYGYTFGSGTRLTVV.

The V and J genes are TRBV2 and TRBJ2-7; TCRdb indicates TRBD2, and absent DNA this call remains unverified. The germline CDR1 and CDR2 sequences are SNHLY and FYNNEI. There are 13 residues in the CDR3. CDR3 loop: CASRAGGPYEQYF.

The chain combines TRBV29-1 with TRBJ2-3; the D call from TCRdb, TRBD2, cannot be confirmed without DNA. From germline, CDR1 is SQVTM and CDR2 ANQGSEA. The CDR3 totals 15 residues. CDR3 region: CSVIGLAGPTDTQYF.

The CDR3 loop is CASSPPGLTFSGNTIYF. The chain recombines TRBV5-5 with TRBJ1-3. Germline CDR1 reads SGHKS; CDR2 reads YYEKEE (reference sequence). The CDR3 runs 17 residues. Variable domain in full (rest from reference TRBV5-5 and TRBJ1-3): DAGVTQSPTHLIKTRGQQVTLRCSPISGHKSVSWYQQVLGQGPQFIFQYYEKEERGRGNFPDRFSARQFPNYSSELNVNALLLGDSALYLCASSPPGLTFSGNTIYFGEGSWLTVV.